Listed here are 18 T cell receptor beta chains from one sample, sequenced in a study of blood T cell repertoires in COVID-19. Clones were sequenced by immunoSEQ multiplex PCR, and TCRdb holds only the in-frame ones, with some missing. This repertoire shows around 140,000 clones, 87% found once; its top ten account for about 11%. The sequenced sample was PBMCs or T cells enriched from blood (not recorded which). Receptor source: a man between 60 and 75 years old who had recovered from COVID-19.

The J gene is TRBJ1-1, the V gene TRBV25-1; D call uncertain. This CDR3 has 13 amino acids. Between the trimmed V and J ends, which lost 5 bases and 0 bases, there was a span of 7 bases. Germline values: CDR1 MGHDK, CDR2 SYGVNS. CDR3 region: CASSSQMNTEAFF. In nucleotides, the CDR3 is TGTGCCAGCAGTAGTCAGATGAACACTGAAGCTTTCTTT.

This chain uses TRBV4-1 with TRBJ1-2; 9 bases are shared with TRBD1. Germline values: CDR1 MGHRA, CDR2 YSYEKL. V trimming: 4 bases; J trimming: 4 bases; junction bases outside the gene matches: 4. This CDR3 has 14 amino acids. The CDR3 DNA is TGCGCCAGCAGCCCAGCGACAGGGGGCTATGGCTACACCTTC. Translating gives CASSPATGGYGYTF.

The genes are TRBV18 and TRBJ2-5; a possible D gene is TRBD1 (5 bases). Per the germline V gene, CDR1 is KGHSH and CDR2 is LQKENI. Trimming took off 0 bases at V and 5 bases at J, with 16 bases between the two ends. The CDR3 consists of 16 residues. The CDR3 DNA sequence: TGTGCCAGCTCACCACCGGGGCAGGGCCGAGCGGAGACCCAGTACTTC. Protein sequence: CASSPPGQGRAETQYF.

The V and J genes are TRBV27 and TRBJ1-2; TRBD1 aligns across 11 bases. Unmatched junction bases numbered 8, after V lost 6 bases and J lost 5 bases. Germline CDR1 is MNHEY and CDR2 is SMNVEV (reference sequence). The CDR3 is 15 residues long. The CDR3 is CASSWGQGGGYGYTF. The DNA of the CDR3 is TGTGCCAGCAGCTGGGGACAGGGGGGAGGGTATGGCTACACCTTC.

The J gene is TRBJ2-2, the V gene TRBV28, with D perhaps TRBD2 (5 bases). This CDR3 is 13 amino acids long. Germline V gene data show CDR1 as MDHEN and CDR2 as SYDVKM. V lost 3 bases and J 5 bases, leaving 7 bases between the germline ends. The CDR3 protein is CASSFLATGELFF. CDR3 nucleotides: TGTGCCAGCAGTTTCCTAGCTACCGGGGAGCTGTTTTTT.

CDR3 sequence (DNA): TGCGCCAGCAGCTACGGGACAGGGACCGGGGAGCTGTTTTTT. It codes for CASSYGTGTGELFF. The gene calls are TRBV5-1 and TRBJ2-2, with 9 bases fitting TRBD1. Germline V lookup: CDR1 SGHRS, CDR2 YFSETQ. J lost 5 bases, V lost 3 bases, and 2 bases had no gene match. This CDR3 is 14 amino acids long.

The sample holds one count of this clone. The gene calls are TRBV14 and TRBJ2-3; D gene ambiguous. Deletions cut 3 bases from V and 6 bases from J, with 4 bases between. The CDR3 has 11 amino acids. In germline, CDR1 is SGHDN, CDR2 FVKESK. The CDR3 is CASSHGDTQYF. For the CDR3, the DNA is TGTGCCAGCAGCCACGGTGATACGCAGTATTTT. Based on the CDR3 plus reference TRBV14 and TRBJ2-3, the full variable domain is EAGVTQFPSHSVIEKGQTVTLRCDPISGHDNLYWYRRVMGKEIKFLLHFVKESKQDESGMPNNRFLAERTGGTYSTLKVQPAELEDSGVYFCASSHGDTQYFGPGTRLTVL.

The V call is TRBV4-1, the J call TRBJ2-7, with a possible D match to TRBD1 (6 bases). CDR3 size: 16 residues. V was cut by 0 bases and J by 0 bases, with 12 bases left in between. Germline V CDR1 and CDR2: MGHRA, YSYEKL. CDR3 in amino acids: CASSQDEGVGSYEQYF. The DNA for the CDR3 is TGCGCCAGCAGCCAAGATGAGGGGGTGGGCTCCTACGAGCAGTACTTC.

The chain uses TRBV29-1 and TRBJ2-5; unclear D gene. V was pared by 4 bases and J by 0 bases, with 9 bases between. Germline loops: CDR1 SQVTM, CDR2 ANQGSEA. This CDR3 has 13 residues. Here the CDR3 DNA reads TGCAGCGTTGGTGGGCAGAACCAAGAGACCCAGTACTTC. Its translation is CSVGGQNQETQYF.

The DNA for the CDR3 is TGTGCCAGCAGCTTGGAGCAGGGAAAAGAGACCCAGTACTTC. Translation gives CASSLEQGKETQYF. The rearrangement uses TRBV5-4 and TRBJ2-5; tentative D call: TRBD1 (5 bases). The CDR3 is 14 amino acids. CDR1 and CDR2 (germline): SGHNT, YYREEE (reference sequence). The V end was cut by 0 bases, the J end by 3 bases, with 9 bases between.

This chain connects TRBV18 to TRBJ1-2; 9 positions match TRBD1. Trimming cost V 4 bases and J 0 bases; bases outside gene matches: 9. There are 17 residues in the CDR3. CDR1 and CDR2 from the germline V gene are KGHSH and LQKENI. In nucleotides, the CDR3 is TGTGCCAGCTCACGACGGACAGGGGATTCCTCTAACTATGGCTACACCTTC. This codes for CASSRRTGDSSNYGYTF.

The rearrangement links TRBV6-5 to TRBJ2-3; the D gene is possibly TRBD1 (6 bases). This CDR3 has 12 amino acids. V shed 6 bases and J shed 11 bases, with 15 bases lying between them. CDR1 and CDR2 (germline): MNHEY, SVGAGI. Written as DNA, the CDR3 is TGTGCCAGCAGGACCGGGACACGGATGCAGTATTTT. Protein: CASRTGTRMQYF.

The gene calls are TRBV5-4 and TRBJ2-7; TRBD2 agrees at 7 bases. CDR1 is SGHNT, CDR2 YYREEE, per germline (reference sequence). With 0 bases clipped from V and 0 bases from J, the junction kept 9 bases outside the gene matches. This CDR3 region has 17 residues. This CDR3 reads CASSLDVRGGSSYEQYF. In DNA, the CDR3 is TGTGCCAGCAGCTTGGATGTTCGCGGGGGAAGCTCCTACGAGCAGTACTTC.

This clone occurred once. The CDR3 here is CASSHSSANSGANVLTF. In DNA, the CDR3 is TGTGCCAGCTCCCATAGTAGCGCCAACTCTGGGGCCAACGTCCTGACTTTC. The chain employs TRBV18 and TRBJ2-6; D possibly corresponds to TRBD2 (5 bases). V dropped 6 bases and J dropped 0 bases, with 15 bases sitting between them. Germline V CDR1 and CDR2: KGHSH, LQKENI. There are 17 residues in the CDR3.

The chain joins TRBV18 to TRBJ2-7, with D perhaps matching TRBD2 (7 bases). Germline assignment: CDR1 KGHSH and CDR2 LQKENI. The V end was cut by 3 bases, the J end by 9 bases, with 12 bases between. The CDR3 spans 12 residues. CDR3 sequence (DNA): TGTGCCAGCTCACCGTCGGGGGGCCCGCAGTACTTC. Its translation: CASSPSGGPQYF.

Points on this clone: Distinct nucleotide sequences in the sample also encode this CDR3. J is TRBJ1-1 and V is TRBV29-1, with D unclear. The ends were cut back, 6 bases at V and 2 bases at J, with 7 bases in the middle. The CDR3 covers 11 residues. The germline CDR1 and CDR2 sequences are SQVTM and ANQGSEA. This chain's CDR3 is CSVRKNTEAFF. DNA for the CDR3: TGCAGCGTCAGAAAAAACACTGAAGCTTTCTTT.

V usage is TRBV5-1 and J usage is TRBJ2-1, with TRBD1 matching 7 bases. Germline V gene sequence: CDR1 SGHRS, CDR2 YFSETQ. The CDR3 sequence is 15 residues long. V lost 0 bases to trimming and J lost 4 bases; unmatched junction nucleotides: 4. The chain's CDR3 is CASSLGQGEYNEQFF. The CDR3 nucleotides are TGCGCCAGCAGCTTGGGACAGGGAGAATACAATGAGCAGTTCTTC.

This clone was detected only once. For the CDR3, the DNA is TGCAGCGCAGAAGGAGGTCCCAACTACGAGCAGTACTTC. Translated, it gives CSAEGGPNYEQYF. This rearrangement joins TRBV29-1 to TRBJ2-7; a possible D gene is TRBD2 (5 bases). CDR1 and CDR2 from the germline V gene are SQVTM and ANQGSEA. Trimming pared 7 bases from V and 3 bases from J, leaving 16 bases between. The CDR3 totals 13 residues.